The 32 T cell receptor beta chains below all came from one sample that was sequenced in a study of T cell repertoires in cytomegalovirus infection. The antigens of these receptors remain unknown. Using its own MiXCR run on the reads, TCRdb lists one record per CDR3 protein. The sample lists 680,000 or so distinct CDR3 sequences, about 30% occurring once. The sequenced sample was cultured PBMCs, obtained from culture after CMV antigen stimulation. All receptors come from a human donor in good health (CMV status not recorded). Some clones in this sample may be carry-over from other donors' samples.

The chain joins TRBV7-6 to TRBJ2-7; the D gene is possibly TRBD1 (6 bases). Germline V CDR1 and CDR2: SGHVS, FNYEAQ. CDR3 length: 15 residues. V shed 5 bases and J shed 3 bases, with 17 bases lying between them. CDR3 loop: CASSARQAPIYEQYF. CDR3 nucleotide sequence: TGTGCCAGCAGCGCCCGACAGGCTCCCATCTACGAGCAGTACTTC.

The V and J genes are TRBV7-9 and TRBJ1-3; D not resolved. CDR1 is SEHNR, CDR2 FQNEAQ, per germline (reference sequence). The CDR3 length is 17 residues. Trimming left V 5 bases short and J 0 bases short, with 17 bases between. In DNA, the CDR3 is TGTGCCAGCAGCGGAACGGGCAGTGTGACCTCTGGAAACACCATATATTTT. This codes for CASSGTGSVTSGNTIYF.

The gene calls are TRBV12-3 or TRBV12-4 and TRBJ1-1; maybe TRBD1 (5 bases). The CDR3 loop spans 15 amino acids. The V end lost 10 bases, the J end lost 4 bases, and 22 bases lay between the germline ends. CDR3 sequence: CATLRGHPGGTEAFF. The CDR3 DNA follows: TGTGCCACCCTGAGGGGTCACCCCGGGGGCACTGAAGCTTTCTTT.

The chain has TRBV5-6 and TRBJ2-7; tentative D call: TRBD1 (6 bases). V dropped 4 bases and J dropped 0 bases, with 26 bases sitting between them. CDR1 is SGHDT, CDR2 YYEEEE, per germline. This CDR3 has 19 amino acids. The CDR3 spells CASSGTLGPGTFSSYEQYF. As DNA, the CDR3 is TGTGCCAGCAGCGGAACCCTTGGGCCCGGGACATTTAGCTCCTACGAGCAGTACTTC. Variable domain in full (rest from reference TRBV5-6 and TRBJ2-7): DAGVTQSPTHLIKTRGQQVTLRCSPKSGHDTVSWYQQALGQGPQFIFQYYEEEERQRGNFPDRFSGHQFPNYSSELNVNALLLGDSALYLCASSGTLGPGTFSSYEQYFGPGTRLTVT.

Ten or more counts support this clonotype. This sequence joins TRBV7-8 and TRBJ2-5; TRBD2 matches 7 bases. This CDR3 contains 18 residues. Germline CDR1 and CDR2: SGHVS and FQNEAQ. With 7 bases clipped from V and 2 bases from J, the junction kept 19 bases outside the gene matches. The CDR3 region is CASIMRPFGRTVQETQYF. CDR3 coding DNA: TGTGCCAGCATCATGCGGCCGTTCGGGAGGACCGTTCAAGAGACCCAGTACTTC.

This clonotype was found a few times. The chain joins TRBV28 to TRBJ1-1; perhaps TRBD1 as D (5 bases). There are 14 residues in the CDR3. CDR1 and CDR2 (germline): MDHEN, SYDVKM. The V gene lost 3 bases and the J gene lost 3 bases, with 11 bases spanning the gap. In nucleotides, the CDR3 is TGTGCCAGCAGTTTTCCTGGGGGGTACACTGAAGCTTTCTTT. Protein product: CASSFPGGYTEAFF.

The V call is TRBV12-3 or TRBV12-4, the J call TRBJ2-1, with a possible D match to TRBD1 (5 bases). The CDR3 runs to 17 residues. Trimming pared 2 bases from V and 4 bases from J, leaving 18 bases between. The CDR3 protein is CASSLSFDSLRYNEQFF. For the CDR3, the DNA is TGTGCCAGCAGTTTAAGTTTCGACAGCCTAAGATACAATGAGCAGTTCTTC.

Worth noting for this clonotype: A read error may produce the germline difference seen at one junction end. The CDR3 region has the DNA TGTACCAGCAGCCCTACTTGGACAGGGATGGCTGAAGCTTTCTTT. This codes for CTSSPTWTGMAEAFF. The V and J genes are TRBV11-2 and TRBJ1-1; 8 bases map to TRBD1. Germline CDR1 SGHAT, CDR2 FQNNGV. This CDR3 is 15 amino acids long. The variable domain in full, completed from reference TRBV11-2 and TRBJ1-1, reads EAGVAQSPRYKIIEKRQSVAFWCNPISGHATLYWYQQILGQGPKLLIQFQNNGVVDDSQLPKDRFSAERLKGVDSTLKIQPAKLEDSAVYLCTSSPTWTGMAEAFFGQGTRLTVV.

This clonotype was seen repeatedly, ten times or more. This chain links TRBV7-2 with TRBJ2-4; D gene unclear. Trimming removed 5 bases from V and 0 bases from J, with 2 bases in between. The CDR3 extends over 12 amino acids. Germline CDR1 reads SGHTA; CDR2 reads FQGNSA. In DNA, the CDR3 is TGTGCCAGCAGCGAAGCCAAAAACATTCAGTACTTC. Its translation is CASSEAKNIQYF.

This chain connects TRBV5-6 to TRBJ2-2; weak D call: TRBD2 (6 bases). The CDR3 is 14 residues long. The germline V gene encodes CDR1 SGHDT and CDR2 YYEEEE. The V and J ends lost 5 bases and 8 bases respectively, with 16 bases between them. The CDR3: CASRPEAGRGELFF. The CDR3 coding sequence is TGTGCCAGCAGGCCGGAGGCGGGACGTGGGGAGCTGTTTTTT.

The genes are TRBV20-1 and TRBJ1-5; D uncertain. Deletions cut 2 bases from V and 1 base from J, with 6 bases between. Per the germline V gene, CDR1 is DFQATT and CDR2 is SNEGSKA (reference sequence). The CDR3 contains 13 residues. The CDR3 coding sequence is TGCAGTGCTAGAAAGCCCAGCAATCAGCCCCAGCATTTT. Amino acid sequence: CSARKPSNQPQHF.

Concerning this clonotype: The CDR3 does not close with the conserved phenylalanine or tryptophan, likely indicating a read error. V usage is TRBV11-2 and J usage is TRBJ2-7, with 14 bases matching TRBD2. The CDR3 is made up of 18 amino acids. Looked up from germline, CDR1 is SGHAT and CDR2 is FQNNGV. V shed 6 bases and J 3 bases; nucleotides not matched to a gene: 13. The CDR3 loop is CASRDWTSGRTNFYEQYL. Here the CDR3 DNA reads TGTGCCAGCAGGGACTGGACTAGCGGGAGGACCAACTTCTACGAGCAGTACTTA.

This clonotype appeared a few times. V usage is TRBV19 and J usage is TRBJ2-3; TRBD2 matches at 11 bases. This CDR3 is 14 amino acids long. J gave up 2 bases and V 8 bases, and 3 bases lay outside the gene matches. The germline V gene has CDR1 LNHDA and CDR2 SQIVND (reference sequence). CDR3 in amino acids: CASSTSGATDTQYF. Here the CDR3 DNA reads TGTGCCAGTTCGACTAGCGGGGCCACAGATACGCAGTATTTT.

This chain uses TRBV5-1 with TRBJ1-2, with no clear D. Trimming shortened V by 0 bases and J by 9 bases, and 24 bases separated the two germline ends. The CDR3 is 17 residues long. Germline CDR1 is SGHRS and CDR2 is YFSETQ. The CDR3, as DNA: TGCGCCAGCAGCTTGGATGGGCAGCTAGCTCCGACCCAGCGCTACACCTTC. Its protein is CASSLDGQLAPTQRYTF.

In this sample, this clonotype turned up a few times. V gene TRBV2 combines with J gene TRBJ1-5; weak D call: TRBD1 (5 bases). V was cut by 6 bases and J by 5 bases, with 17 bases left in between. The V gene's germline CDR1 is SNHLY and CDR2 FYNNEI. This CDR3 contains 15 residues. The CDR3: CASSRDSGGDQPQHF. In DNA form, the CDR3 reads TGTGCCAGCAGCCGGGACTCCGGTGGGGATCAGCCCCAGCATTTT.

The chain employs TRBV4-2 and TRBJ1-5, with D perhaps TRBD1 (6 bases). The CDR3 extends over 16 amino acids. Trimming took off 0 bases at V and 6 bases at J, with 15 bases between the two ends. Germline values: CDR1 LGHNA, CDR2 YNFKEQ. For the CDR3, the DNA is TGTGCCAGCAGCCAAGATCGGGCAGGGGCCCTTCAGCCCCAGCATTTT. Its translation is CASSQDRAGALQPQHF.

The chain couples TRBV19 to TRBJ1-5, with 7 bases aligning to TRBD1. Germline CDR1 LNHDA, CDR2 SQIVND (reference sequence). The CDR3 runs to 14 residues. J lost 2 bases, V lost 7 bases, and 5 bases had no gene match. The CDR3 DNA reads TGTGCCAGTATCCCTGGACAGGGCAATCAGCCCCAGCATTTT. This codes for CASIPGQGNQPQHF.

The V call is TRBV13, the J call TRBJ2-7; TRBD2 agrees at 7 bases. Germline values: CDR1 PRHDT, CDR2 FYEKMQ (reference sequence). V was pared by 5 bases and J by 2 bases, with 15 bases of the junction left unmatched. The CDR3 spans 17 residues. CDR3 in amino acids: CASSTRAGWVSPYEQYF. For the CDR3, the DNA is TGTGCCAGCAGCACCCGAGCGGGGTGGGTCTCCCCCTACGAGCAGTACTTC.

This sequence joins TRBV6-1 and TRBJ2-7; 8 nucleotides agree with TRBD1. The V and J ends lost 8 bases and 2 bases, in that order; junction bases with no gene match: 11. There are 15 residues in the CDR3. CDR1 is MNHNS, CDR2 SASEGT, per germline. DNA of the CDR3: TGTGCCAGCGGGCCCTCGGACAGGGCCCCCTACGAGCAGTACTTC. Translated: CASGPSDRAPYEQYF.

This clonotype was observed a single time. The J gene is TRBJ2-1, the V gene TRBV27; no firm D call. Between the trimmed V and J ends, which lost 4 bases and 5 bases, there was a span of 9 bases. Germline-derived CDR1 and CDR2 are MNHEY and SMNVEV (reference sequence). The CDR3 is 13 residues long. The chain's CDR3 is CASSWSKDNEQFF. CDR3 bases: TGTGCCAGCAGTTGGTCAAAGGACAATGAGCAGTTCTTC.

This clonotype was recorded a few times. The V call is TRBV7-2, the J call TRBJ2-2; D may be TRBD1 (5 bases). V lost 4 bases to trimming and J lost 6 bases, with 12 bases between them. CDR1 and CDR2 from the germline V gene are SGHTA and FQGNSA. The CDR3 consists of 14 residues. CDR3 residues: CASSSRPGPGELFF. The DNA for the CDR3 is TGTGCCAGCAGCTCTAGACCAGGGCCCGGGGAGCTGTTTTTT. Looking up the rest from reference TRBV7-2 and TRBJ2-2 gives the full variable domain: GAGVSQSPSNKVTEKGKDVELRCDPISGHTALYWYRQSLGQGLEFLIYFQGNSAPDKSGLPSDRFSAERTGGSVSTLTIQRTQQEDSAVYLCASSSRPGPGELFFGEGSRLTVL.

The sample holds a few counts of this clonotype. DNA of the CDR3: TGTGCCAGCAGCTTAGACAGGGGGGAAGTCGAGCAGTTCTTC. This codes for CASSLDRGEVEQFF. The chain carries TRBV7-9 and TRBJ2-1; 8 bases map to TRBD1. With 1 base clipped from V and 10 bases from J, the junction kept 6 bases outside the gene matches. The CDR3 has 14 amino acids. Germline-derived CDR1 and CDR2 are SEHNR and FQNEAQ (reference sequence).

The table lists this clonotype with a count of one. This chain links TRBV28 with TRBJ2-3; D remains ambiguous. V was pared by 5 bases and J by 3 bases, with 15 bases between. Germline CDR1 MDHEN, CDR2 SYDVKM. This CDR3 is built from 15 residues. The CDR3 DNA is TGTGCCAGCAGTCCATATCAAGATTCTACAGATACGCAGTATTTT. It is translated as CASSPYQDSTDTQYF.

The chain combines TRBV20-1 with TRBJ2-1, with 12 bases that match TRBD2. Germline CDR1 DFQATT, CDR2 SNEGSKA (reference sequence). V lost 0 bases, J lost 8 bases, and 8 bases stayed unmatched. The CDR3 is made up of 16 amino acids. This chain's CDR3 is CSAREILAGGLDEQFF. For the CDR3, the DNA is TGCAGTGCTAGAGAAATTCTAGCGGGAGGGCTCGATGAGCAGTTCTTC.

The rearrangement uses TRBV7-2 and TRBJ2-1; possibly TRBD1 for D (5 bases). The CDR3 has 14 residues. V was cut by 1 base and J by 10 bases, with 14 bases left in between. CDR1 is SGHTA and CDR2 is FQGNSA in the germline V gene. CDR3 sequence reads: CASSLGGDSTEQFF. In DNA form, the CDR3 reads TGTGCCAGCAGCTTAGGGGGTGACAGCACCGAGCAGTTCTTC.

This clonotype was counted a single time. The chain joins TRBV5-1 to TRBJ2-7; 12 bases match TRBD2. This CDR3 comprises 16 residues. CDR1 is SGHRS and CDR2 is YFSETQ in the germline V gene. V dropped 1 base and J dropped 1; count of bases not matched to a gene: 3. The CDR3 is CASSLNGLAGSYEQYF. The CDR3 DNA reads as TGCGCCAGCAGCTTGAACGGACTAGCGGGATCCTACGAGCAGTACTTC.

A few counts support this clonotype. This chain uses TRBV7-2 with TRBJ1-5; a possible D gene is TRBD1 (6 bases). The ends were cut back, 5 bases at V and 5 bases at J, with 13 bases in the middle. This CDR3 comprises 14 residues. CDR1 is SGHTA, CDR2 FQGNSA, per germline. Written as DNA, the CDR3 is TGTGCCAGCAGCCGGGACACCGGCTATCAGCCCCAGCATTTT. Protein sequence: CASSRDTGYQPQHF.

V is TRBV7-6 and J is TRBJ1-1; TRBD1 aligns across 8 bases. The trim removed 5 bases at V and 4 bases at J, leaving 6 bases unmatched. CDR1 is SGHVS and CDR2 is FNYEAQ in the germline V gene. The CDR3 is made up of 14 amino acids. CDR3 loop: CASSPTGGVTEAFF. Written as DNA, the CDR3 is TGTGCCAGCAGCCCAACAGGGGGAGTCACTGAAGCTTTCTTT.

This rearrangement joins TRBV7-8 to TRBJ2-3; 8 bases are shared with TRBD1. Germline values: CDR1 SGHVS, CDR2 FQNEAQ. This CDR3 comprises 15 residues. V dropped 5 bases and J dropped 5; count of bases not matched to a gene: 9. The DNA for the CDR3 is TGTGCCAGCAGCGTCCCTAGGGACAGGAGAGATACGCAGTATTTT. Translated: CASSVPRDRRDTQYF.

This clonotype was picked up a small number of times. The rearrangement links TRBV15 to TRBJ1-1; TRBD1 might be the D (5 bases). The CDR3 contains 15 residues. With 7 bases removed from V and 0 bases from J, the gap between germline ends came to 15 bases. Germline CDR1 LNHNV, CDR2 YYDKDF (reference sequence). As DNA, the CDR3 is TGTGCCACCACCCCGGGGACGTTCATGAACACTGAAGCTTTCTTT. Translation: CATTPGTFMNTEAFF.

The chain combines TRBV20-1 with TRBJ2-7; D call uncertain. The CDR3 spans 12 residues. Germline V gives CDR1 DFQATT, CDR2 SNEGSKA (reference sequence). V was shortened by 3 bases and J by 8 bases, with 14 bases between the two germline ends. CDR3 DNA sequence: TGCAGTGCTAGTTATTCATCGGAGCAGCAGTACTTC. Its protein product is CSASYSSEQQYF.

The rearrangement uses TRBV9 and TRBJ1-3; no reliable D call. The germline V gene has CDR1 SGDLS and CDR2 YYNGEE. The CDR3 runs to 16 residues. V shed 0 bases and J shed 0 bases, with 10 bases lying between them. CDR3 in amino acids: CASSVEPRVSGNTIYF. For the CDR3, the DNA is TGTGCCAGCAGCGTAGAACCGCGGGTCTCTGGAAACACCATATATTTT.